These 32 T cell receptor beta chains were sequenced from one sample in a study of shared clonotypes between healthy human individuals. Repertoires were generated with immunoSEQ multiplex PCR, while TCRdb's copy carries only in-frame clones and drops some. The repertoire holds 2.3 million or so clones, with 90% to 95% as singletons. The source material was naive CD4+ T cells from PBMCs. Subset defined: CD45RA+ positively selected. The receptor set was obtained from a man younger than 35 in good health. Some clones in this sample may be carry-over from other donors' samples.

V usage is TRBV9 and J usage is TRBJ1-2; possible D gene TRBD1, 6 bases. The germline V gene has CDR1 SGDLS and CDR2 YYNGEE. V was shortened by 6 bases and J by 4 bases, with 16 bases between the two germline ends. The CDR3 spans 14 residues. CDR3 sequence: CASTEGGIGYGYTF. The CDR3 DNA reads TGTGCCAGCACCGAGGGGGGGATCGGCTATGGCTACACCTTC. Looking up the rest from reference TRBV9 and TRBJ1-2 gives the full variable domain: DSGVTQTPKHLITATGQRVTLRCSPRSGDLSVYWYQQSLDQGLQFLIQYYNGEERAKGNILERFSAQQFPDLHSELNLSSLELGDSALYFCASTEGGIGYGYTFGSGTRLTVV.

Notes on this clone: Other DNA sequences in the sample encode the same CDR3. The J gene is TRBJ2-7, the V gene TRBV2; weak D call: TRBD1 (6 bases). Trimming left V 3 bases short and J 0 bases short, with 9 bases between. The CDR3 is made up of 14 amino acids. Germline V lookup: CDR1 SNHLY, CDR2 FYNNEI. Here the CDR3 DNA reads TGTGCCAGCAGTGATCAGGGGAACTCCTACGAGCAGTACTTC. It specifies CASSDQGNSYEQYF. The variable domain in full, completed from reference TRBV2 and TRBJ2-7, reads EPEVTQTPSHQVTQMGQEVILRCVPISNHLYFYWYRQILGQKVEFLVSFYNNEISEKSEIFDDQFSVERPDGSNFTLKIRSTKLEDSAMYFCASSDQGNSYEQYFGPGTRLTVT.

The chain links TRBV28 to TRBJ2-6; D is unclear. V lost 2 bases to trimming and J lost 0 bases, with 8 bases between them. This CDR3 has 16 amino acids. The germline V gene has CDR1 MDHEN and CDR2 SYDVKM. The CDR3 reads CASSLVLSSGANVLTF. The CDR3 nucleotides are TGTGCCAGCAGTTTAGTGCTGAGCTCTGGGGCCAACGTCCTGACTTTC.

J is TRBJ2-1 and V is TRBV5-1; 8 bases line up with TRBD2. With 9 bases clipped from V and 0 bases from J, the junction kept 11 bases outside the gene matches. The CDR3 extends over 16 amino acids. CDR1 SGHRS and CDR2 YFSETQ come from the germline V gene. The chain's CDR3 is CATSPGGRLSYNEQFF. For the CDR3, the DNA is TGCGCCACCTCCCCCGGCGGGAGGCTCTCCTACAATGAGCAGTTCTTC.

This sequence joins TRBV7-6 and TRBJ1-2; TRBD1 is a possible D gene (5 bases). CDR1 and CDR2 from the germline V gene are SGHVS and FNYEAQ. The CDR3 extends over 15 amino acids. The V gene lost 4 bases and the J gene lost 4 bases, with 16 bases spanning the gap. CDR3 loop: CASSSTLQGSYGYTF. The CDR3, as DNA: TGTGCCAGCAGCTCAACCCTCCAGGGTTCCTATGGCTACACCTTC. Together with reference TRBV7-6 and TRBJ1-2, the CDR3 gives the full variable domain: GAGVSQSPRYKVTKRGQDVALRCDPISGHVSLYWYRQALGQGPEFLTYFNYEAQQDKSGLPNDRFSAERPEGSISTLTIQRTEQRDSAMYRCASSSTLQGSYGYTFGSGTRLTVV.

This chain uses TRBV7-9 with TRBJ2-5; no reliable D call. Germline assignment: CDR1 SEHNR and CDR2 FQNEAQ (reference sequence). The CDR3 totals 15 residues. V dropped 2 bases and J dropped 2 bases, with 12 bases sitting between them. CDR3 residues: CASSLLGNLQETQYF. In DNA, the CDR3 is TGTGCCAGCAGCTTATTGGGAAATCTACAAGAGACCCAGTACTTC.

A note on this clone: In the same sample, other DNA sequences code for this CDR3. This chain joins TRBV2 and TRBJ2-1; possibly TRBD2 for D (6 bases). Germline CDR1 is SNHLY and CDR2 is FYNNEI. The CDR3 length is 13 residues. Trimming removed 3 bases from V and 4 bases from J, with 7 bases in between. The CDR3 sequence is CASSEGGYNEQFF. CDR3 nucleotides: TGTGCCAGCAGTGAGGGGGGTTACAATGAGCAGTTCTTC.

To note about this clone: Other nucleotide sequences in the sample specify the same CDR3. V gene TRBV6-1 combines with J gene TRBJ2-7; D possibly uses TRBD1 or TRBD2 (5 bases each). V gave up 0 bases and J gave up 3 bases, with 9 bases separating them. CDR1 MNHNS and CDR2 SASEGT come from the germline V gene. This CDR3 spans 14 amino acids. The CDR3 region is CASSEAAGSYEQYF. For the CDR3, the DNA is TGTGCCAGCAGTGAAGCAGCAGGGAGCTACGAGCAGTACTTC.

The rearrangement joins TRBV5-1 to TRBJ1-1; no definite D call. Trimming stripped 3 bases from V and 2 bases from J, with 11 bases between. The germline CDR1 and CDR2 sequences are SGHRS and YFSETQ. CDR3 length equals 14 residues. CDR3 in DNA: TGCGCCAGCAGCTCTATCCCGGATAACACTGAAGCTTTCTTT. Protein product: CASSSIPDNTEAFF.

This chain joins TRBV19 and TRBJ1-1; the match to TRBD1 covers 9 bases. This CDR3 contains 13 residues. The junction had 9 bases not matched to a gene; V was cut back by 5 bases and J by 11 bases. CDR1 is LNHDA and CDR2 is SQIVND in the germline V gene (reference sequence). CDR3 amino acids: CASSPSRDRDAFF. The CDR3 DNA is TGTGCCAGTAGTCCGTCCCGGGACAGGGATGCTTTCTTT.

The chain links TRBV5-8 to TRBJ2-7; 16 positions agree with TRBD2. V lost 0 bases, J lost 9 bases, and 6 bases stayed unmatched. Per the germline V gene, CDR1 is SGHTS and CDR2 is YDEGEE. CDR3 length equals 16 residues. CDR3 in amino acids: CASSLAGTSGRVMQYF. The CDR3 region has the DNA TGTGCCAGCAGCTTGGCTGGGACTAGCGGGAGGGTAATGCAGTACTTC. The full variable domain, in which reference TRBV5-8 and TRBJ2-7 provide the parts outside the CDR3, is EAGVTQSPTHLIKTRGQQATLRCSPISGHTSVYWYQQALGLGLQFLLWYDEGEERNRGNFPPRFSGRQFPNYSSELNVNALELEDSALYLCASSLAGTSGRVMQYFGPGTRLTVT.

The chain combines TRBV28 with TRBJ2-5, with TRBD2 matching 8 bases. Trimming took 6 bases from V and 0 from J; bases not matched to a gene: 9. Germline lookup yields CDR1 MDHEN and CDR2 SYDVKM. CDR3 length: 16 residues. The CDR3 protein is CASSITSGLYQETQYF. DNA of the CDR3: TGTGCCAGCAGCATCACTAGCGGATTGTACCAAGAGACCCAGTACTTC. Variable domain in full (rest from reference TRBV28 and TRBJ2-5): DVKVTQSSRYLVKRTGEKVFLECVQDMDHENMFWYRQDPGLGLRLIYFSYDVKMKEKGDIPEGYSVSREKKERFSLILESASTNQTSMYLCASSITSGLYQETQYFGPGTRLLVL.

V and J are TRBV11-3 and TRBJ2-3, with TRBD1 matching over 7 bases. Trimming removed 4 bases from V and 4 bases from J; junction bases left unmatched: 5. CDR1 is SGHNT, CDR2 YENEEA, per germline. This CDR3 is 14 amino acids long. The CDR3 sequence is CASSSTGLPDTQYF. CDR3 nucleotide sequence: TGTGCCAGCAGCTCGACAGGGTTGCCAGATACGCAGTATTTT.

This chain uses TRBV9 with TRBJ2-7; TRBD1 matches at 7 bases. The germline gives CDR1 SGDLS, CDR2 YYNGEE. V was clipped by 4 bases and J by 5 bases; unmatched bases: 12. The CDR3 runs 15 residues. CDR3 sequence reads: CASSRQGVLYNEQYF. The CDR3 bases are TGTGCCAGCAGCAGACAGGGAGTTTTGTACAACGAGCAGTACTTC. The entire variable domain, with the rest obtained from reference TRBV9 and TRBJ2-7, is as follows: DSGVTQTPKHLITATGQRVTLRCSPRSGDLSVYWYQQSLDQGLQFLIQYYNGEERAKGNILERFSAQQFPDLHSELNLSSLELGDSALYFCASSRQGVLYNEQYFGPGTRLTVT.

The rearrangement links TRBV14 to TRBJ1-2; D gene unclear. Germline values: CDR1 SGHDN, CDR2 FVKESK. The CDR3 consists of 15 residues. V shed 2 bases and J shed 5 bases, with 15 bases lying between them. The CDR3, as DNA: TGTGCCAGCAGCCAAACACCGGGAGTATTATATGGCTACACCTTC. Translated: CASSQTPGVLYGYTF.

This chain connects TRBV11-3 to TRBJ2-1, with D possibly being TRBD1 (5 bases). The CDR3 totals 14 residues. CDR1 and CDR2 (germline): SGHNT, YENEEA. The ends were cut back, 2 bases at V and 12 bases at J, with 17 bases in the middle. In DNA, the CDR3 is TGTGCCAGCAGCTTATCCCCCCAGGGCCAAGCGCAGTTCTTC. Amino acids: CASSLSPQGQAQFF.

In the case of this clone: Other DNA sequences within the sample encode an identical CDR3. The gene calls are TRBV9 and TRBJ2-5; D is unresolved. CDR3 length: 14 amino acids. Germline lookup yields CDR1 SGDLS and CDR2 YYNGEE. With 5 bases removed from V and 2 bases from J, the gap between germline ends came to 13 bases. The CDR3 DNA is TGTGCCAGCAGTGTCCTTGCAGCTCAAGAGACCCAGTACTTC. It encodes CASSVLAAQETQYF.

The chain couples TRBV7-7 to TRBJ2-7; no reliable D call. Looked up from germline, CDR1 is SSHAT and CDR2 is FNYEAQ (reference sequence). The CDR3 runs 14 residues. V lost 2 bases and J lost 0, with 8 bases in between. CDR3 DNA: TGTGCCAGCAGCTTATCCCCATACTCCTACGAGCAGTACTTC. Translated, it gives CASSLSPYSYEQYF.

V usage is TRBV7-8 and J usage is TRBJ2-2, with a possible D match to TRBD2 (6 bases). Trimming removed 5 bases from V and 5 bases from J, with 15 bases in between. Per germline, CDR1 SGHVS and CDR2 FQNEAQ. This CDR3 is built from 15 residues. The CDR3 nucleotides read TGTGCCAGCAGCCAACCCGCTGGGGGGACCGGGGAGCTGTTTTTT. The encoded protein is CASSQPAGGTGELFF.

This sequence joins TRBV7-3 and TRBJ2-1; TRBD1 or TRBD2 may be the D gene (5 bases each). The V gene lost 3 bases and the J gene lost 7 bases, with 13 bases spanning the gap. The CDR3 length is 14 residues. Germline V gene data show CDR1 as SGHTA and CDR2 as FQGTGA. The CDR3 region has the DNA TGTGCCAGCAGCTTGGGGACCGCCTCTAATGAGCAGTTCTTC. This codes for CASSLGTASNEQFF.

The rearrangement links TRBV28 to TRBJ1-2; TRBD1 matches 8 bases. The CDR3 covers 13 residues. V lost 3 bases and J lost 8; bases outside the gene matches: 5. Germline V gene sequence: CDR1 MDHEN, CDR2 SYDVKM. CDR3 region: CASSLTGAGGYTF. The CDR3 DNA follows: TGTGCCAGCAGTTTGACAGGGGCCGGGGGCTACACCTTC.

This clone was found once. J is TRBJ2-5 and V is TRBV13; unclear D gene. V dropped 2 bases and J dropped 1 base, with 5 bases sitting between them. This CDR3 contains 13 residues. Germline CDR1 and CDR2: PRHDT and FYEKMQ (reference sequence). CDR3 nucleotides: TGTGCCAGCAGCTTAAGGTCCCAAGAGACCCAGTACTTC. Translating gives CASSLRSQETQYF.

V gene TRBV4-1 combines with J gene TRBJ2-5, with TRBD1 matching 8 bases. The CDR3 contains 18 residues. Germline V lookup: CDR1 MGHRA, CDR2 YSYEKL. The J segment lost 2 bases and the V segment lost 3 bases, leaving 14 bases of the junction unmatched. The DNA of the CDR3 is TGCGCCAGCAGCCATTATGCCCTCGGGACAGGCGTACAAGAGACCCAGTACTTC. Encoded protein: CASSHYALGTGVQETQYF.

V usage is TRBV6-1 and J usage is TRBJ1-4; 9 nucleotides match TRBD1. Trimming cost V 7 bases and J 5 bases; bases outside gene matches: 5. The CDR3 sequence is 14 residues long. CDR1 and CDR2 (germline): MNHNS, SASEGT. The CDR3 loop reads CASKSTGGNEKLFF. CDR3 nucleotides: TGTGCCAGCAAGTCGACAGGGGGGAATGAAAAACTGTTTTTT.

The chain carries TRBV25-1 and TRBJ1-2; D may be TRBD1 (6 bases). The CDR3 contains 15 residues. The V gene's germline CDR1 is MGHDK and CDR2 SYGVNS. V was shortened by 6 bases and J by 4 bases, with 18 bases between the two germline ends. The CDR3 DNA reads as TGTGCCAGCAGCTCTGTCCAGGGGATGGGCTATGGCTACACCTTC. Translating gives CASSSVQGMGYGYTF.

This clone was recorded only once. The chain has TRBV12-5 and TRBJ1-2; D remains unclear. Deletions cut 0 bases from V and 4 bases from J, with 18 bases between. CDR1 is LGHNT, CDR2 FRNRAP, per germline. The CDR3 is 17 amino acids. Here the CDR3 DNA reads TGTGCTAGTGGTTTGGTACTCGTTCGGGGTGAGGGCTATGGCTACACCTTC. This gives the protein CASGLVLVRGEGYGYTF.

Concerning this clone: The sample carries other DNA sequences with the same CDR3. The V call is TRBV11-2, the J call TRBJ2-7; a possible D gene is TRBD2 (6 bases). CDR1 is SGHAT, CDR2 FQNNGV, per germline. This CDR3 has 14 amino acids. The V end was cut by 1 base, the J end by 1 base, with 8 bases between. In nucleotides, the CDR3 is TGTGCCAGCAGCTTAGTGGGAGGATCCTACGAGCAGTACTTC. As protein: CASSLVGGSYEQYF.

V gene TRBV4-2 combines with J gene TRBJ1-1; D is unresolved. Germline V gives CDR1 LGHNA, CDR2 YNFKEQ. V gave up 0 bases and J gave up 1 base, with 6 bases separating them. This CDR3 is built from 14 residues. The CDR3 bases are TGTGCCAGCAGCCAAGATCCCCAGAACACTGAAGCTTTCTTT. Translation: CASSQDPQNTEAFF.

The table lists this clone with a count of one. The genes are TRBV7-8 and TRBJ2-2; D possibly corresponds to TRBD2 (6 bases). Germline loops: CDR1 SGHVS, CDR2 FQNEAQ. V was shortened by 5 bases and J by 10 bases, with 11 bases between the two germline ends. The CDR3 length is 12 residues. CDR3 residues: CASSPGTVELFF. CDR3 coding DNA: TGTGCCAGCAGCCCGGGGACTGTGGAGCTGTTTTTT.

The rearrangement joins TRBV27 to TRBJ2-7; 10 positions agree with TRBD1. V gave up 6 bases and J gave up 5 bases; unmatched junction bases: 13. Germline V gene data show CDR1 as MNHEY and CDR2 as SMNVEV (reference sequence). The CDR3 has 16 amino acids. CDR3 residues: CASSQIAGDRGHEQYF. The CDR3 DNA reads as TGTGCCAGCAGCCAGATCGCAGGGGACAGGGGCCACGAGCAGTACTTC.

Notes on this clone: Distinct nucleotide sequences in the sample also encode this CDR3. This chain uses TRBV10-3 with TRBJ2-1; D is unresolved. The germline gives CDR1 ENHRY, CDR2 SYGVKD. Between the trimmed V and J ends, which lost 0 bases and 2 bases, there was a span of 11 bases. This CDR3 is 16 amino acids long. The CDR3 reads CAISESGGTPYNEQFF. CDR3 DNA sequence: TGTGCCATCAGTGAGTCAGGCGGTACACCCTACAATGAGCAGTTCTTC.

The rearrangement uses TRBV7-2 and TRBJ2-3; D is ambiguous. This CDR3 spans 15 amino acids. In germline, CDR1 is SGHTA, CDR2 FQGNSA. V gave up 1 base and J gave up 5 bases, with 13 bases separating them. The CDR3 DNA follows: TGTGCCAGCAGCTTAGTCTTCGGCAGACTAGATACGCAGTATTTT. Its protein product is CASSLVFGRLDTQYF.